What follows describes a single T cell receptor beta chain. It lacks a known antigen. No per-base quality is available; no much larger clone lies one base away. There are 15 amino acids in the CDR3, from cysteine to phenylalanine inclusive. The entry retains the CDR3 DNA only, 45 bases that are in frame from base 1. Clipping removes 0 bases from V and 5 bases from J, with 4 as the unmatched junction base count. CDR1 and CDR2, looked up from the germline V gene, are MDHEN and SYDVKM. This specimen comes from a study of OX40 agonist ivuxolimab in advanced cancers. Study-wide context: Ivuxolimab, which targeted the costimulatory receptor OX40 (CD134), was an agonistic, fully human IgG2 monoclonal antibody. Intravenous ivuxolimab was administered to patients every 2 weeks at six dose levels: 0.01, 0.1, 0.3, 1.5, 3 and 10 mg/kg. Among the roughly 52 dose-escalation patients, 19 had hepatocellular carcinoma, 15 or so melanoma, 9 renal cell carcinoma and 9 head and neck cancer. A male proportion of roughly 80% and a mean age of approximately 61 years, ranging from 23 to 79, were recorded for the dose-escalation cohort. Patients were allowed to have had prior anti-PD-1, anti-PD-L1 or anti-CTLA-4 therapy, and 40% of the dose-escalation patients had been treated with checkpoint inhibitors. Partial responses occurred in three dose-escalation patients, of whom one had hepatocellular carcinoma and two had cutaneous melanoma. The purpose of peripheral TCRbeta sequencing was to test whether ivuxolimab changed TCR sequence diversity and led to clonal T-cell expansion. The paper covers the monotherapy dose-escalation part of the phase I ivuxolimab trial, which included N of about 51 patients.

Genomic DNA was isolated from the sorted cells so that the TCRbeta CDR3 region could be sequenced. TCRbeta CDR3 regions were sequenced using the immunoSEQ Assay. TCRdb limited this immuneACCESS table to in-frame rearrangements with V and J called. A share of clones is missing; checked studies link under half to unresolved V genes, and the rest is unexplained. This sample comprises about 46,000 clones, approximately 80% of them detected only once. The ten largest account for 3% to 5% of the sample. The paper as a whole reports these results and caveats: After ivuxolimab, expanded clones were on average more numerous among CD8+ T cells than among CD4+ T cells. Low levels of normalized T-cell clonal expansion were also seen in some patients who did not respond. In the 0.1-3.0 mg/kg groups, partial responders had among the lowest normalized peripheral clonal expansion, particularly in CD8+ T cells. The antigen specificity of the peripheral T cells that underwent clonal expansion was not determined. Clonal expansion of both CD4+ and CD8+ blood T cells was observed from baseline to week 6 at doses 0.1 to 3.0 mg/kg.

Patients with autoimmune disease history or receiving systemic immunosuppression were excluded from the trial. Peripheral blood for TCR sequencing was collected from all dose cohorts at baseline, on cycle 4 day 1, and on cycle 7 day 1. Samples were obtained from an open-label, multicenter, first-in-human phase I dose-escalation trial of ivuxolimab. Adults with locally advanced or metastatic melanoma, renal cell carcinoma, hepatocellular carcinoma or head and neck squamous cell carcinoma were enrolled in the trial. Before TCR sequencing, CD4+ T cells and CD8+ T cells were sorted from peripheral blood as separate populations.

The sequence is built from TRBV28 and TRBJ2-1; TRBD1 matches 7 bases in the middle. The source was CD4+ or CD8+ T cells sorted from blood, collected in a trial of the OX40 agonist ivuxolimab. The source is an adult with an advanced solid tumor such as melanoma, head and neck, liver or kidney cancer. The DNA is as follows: TGTGCCAGCAGTTTATGGACAGGGAACCACAATGAGCAGTTCTTC. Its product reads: CASSLWTGNHNEQFF.